The sequence of this TCR beta chain was determined in a study of T cell responses to AZD1222 COVID-19 vaccine. Across the whole study: Whether given at about 4 or about 12 weeks, second doses were pooled.

As regards this clone: Its antigen is undetermined.

Study observations and caveats: Donors were chiefly white British, with a greater number of females, and clonal diversity was perhaps underestimated.

Clones were read by immunoSEQ multiplex PCR, and TCRdb kept only the in-frame ones, dropping some. In the table there are around 92,000 clones, approximately 91% of which are singletons. J gave up 7 bases and V 2 bases, and 6 bases lay outside the gene matches. The length of the CDR3 is 15 residues. The V gene's germline CDR1 is GTSNPN and CDR2 SVGIG (reference sequence). J is TRBJ2-3 and V is TRBV30; 13 nucleotides align to TRBD2. The source was peripheral blood, collected on day 0 of AZD1222 vaccination. The TCR sequence derives from an adult in good health. The CDR3 reads CAWSSRGLAGNTQYF. In DNA form, the CDR3 reads TGTGCCTGGAGTTCTAGGGGACTAGCGGGAAATACGCAGTATTTT.